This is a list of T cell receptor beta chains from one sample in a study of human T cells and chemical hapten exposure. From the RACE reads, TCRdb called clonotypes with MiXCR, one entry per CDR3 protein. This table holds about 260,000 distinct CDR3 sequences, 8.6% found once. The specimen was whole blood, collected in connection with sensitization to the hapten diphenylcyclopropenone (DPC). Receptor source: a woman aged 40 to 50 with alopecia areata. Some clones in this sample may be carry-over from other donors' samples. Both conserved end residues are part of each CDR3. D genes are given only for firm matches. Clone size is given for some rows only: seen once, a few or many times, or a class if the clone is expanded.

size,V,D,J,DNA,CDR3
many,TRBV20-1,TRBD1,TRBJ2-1,TGCAGTGCTCTTTGGACAGGGACCTCACGCAGTGAGCAGTTCTTC,CSALWTGTSRSEQFF
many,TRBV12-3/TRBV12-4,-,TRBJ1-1,TGTGCCAGCAGTCCCCCTATTGGCAGCTACACTGAAGCTTTCTTT,CASSPPIGSYTEAFF
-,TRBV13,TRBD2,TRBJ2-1,TGTGCCAGCAGCTTAAGCGGGGCCAATGAGCAGTTCTTC,CASSLSGANEQFF
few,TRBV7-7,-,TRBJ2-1,TGTGCTAGCAGCTTAGTCGGGGTAGGGTCCTACAATGAGCAGTTCTTC,CASSLVGVGSYNEQFF
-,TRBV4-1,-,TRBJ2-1,TGCGCCAGCAGCGGGGGACTTCTTTCGGGTGAGCAGTTCTTC,CASSGGLLSGEQFF
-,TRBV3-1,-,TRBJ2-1,TGTGCCAGCAGCCAACGGGGGGCGGTTGAGCAGTTCTTC,CASSQRGAVEQFF
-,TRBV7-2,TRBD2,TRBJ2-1,TGTGCCAGCAGTACTAGCGAGGTGTCGTATGAGCAGTTCTTC,CASSTSEVSYEQFF
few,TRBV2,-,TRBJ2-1,TGTGCCAGCAGTGGAGACAGGGAGGCCTACAATGAGCAGTTCTTC,CASSGDREAYNEQFF
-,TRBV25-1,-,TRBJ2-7,TGTGCCAGCAGTGAATATTACGAGCAGTACTTC,CASSEYYEQYF
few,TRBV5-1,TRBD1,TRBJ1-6,TGCGCCAGCAGCTCCCGACAGGGCGGGGACAATTCACCCCTCCACTTT,CASSSRQGGDNSPLHF
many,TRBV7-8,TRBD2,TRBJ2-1,TGTGCCAGCAGGCCGACTAGCGGGAGTGCGGTCTACAATGAGCAGTTCTTC,CASRPTSGSAVYNEQFF
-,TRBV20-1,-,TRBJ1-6,TGCAGTGCTGCCCCTCCGGGACGAACGAGCTCCTATAATTCACCCCTCCACTTT,CSAAPPGRTSSYNSPLHF
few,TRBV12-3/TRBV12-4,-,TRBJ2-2,TGTGCCAGCAGTATCCAAGTCCCTGTGGGGGAGCTGTTTTTT,CASSIQVPVGELFF
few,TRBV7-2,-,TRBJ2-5,TGTGCCAGCAGCTTAGCTGCGCAAGTGGGCCAAGAGACCCAGTACTTC,CASSLAAQVGQETQYF
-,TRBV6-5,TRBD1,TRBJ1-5,TGTGCCAGCAGGCGCACCGCAGGGACAGGCAATCAGCCCCAGCATTTT,CASRRTAGTGNQPQHF
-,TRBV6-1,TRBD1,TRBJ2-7,TGTGCCAGCAGGGCCGGGACAGGGAGGTACTACGAGCAGTACTTC,CASRAGTGRYYEQYF
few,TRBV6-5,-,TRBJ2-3,TGTGCCAGCACCAGAAGGAGGGGGAAGCGGACAGATACGCAGTATTTT,CASTRRRGKRTDTQYF
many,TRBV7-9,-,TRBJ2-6,TGTGCCAGCAGCTCCGTCGGCTCTGGGGCCAACGTCCTGACTTTC,CASSSVGSGANVLTF
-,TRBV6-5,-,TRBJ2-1,TGTGCCAGCAGTATTAGTCACGGGGGCGGTCCCGGCAATGAGCAGTTCTTC,CASSISHGGGPGNEQFF